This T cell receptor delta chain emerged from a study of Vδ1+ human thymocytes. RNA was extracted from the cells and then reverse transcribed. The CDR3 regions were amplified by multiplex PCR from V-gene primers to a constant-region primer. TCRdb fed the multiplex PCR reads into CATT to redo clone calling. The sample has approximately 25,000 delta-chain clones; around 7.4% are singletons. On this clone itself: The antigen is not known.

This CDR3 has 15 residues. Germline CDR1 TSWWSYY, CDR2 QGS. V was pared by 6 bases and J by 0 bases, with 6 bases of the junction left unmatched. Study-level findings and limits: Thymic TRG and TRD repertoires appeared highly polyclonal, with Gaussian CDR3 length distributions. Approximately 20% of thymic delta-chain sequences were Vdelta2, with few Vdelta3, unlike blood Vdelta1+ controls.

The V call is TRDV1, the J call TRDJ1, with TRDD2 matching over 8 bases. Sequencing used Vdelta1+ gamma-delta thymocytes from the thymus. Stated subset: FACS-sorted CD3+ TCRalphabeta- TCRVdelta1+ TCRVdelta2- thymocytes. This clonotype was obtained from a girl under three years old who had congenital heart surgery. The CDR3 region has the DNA TGTGCTCTTGGAGTTCCCCTTCCTAACACCGATAAACTCATCTTT. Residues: CALGVPLPNTDKLIF.